This T cell receptor beta chain was retrieved from a study of shared clonotypes between healthy human individuals. Germline V gene data show CDR1 as MDHEN and CDR2 as SYDVKM. The V and J ends lost 5 bases and 6 bases, in that order; junction bases with no gene match: 7. There are 14 residues in the CDR3. A deep-level run was used for the assay. The protocol was immunoSEQ multiplex PCR, while the TCRdb copy is restricted to in-frame clones and leaves out a portion. The sample lists about 1.5 million clones; over 95% were seen once. The sequenced material came from naive CD4+ T cells sorted from blood. Subset defined: CD45RA+ positively selected. This receptor was taken from a man under 40 in good health. This rearrangement joins TRBV28 to TRBJ2-7; the match to TRBD1 covers 10 bases. CDR3 in amino acids: CASSPPGQGFEQYF. The CDR3 DNA reads as TGTGCCAGCAGTCCTCCGGGACAGGGGTTCGAGCAGTACTTC.